One and the same sample provided the 29 T cell receptor beta chains below, sequenced in a study of blood T cells in healthy people across ages. Then a second PCR, running about 6 to 12 cycles, was carried out with a sample-barcoded 5' primer and a J-beta primer mix. MiXCR, applied by TCRdb to the 5' RACE reads, yields one record per CDR3 protein. The repertoire holds 550,000 to 750,000 distinct CDR3 sequences, around a fifth seen once, with approximately 3.7% in the top ten. The sequenced sample was blood. The receptors here all came from a man between 65 and 85 years old in good health.

The chain joins TRBV20-1 to TRBJ2-1; 12 nucleotides agree with TRBD2. The V gene end was trimmed by 0 bases and the J gene end by 4 bases; junction bases not matched to a gene: 4. The CDR3 extends over 16 amino acids. Germline values: CDR1 DFQATT, CDR2 SNEGSKA (reference sequence). The CDR3 sequence: CSARETSGSLYNEQFF. The CDR3 nucleotides read TGCAGTGCTAGAGAGACTAGCGGGAGTTTATACAATGAGCAGTTCTTC.

The chain combines TRBV7-9 with TRBJ2-2, with 9 bases identical to TRBD1. The CDR3 extends over 14 amino acids. J lost 7 bases, V lost 5 bases, and 5 bases had no gene match. Germline CDR1 SEHNR, CDR2 FQNEAQ (reference sequence). The DNA of the CDR3 is TGTGCCAGCAGCGTACAGGGGGCAATCGGGGAGCTGTTTTTT. Translating gives CASSVQGAIGELFF.

V usage is TRBV7-9 and J usage is TRBJ2-5, with D hard to call. V lost 5 bases, J lost 6 bases, and 7 bases lay in between. The CDR3 has 11 amino acids. Germline V CDR1 and CDR2: SEHNR, FQNEAQ (reference sequence). The CDR3 sequence: CASSLRQTQYF. The DNA of the CDR3 is TGTGCCAGCAGCCTGAGGCAGACCCAGTACTTC.

In this sample, this clonotype turned up once. This sequence joins TRBV6-1 and TRBJ2-7, with 9 bases matching TRBD1. Trimming removed 2 bases from V and 2 bases from J; junction bases left unmatched: 4. Germline CDR1 and CDR2: MNHNS and SASEGT. CDR3 length: 15 residues. Here the CDR3 DNA reads TGTGCCAGCAGTGAATATAACAGGGGGCCCTACGAGCAGTACTTC. Protein product: CASSEYNRGPYEQYF.

This clonotype was counted many times. V is TRBV29-1 and J is TRBJ2-7; 8 bases agree with TRBD2. Germline V gene lookup returns CDR1 SQVTM and CDR2 ANQGSEA. The trim removed 5 bases at V and 3 bases at J, leaving 3 bases unmatched. The CDR3 sequence is 12 residues long. In DNA form, the CDR3 reads TGCAGCGTTCAAAGCGGGAGCTACGAGCAGTACTTC. Protein sequence: CSVQSGSYEQYF.

This clonotype was detected only a few times. The V and J genes are TRBV10-3 and TRBJ2-7; TRBD1 aligns across 7 bases. CDR1 and CDR2 from the germline V gene are ENHRY and SYGVKD. The V segment lost 3 bases and the J segment 1 base; nucleotides outside the gene matches: 9. This CDR3 has 16 amino acids. CDR3 bases: TGTGCCATCAGTGATGAGACAGGGTTATCTTCCTACGAGCAGTACTTC. Protein product: CAISDETGLSSYEQYF.

This clonotype has more than one count but fewer than ten. The genes are TRBV4-1 and TRBJ2-1; 10 bases fit TRBD2. Germline V gene data show CDR1 as MGHRA and CDR2 as YSYEKL. The CDR3 runs to 23 residues. Trimming took 1 base from V and 4 from J; bases not matched to a gene: 25. The CDR3 spells CASSQGSSGSPLGLMGRYNEQFF. The CDR3 region has the DNA TGCGCCAGCAGCCAAGGCTCTAGCGGGAGCCCGCTGGGGCTTATGGGCAGATACAATGAGCAGTTCTTC.

This clonotype appeared a few times. The V gene is TRBV12-3 or TRBV12-4, the J gene TRBJ2-5, with 7 positions matching TRBD2. The DNA end is more similar to TRBJ2-1, so the J call may be wrong. The CDR3 totals 14 residues. The CDR3 nucleotides read TGTGCCAGCTGTCGAAGCGGGATTTACAATGAGCAGTTCTTC. As protein: CASCRSGIYNEQFF.

The J gene is TRBJ2-5, the V gene TRBV5-1; 7 nucleotides align to TRBD1. Trimming took 1 base from V and 1 from J; bases not matched to a gene: 10. Germline CDR1 is SGHRS and CDR2 is YFSETQ. This CDR3 comprises 17 residues. CDR3 in amino acids: CASSLKRGGGTQETQYF. DNA for the CDR3: TGCGCCAGCAGCTTGAAACGAGGGGGCGGAACCCAAGAGACCCAGTACTTC.

This clonotype was detected a few times. The chain joins TRBV20-1 to TRBJ2-6; 11 nucleotides agree with TRBD2. V was pared by 0 bases and J by 0 bases, with 1 base of the junction left unmatched. Germline V gene lookup returns CDR1 DFQATT and CDR2 SNEGSKA (reference sequence). The CDR3 runs 17 residues. The CDR3 region has the DNA TGCAGTGCTAGAGATGGGACTAGCGGCTCTGGGGCCAACGTCCTGACTTTC. Amino acids: CSARDGTSGSGANVLTF.

This clonotype was seen only once. V usage is TRBV5-6 and J usage is TRBJ2-7; the match to TRBD2 covers 7 bases. The junction had 10 bases not matched to a gene; V was cut back by 4 bases and J by 3 bases. The CDR3 extends over 15 amino acids. The germline V gene encodes CDR1 SGHDT and CDR2 YYEEEE. The DNA for the CDR3 is TGTGCCAGCAGCCCCCCTGCGGGAGTCCGCTACGAGCAGTACTTC. Translated, it gives CASSPPAGVRYEQYF.

This clonotype showed up just a few times. The chain combines TRBV7-6 with TRBJ2-3, with 10 bases identical to TRBD2. Per germline, CDR1 SGHVS and CDR2 FNYEAQ. The CDR3 length is 16 residues. V gave up 3 bases and J gave up 0 bases; unmatched junction bases: 3. The CDR3 here is CASSLGLAISTDTQYF. The CDR3 nucleotides read TGTGCCAGCAGCTTGGGACTAGCGATCAGCACAGATACGCAGTATTTT.

This clonotype was seen more than once but under ten times. The chain recombines TRBV19 with TRBJ2-1, with TRBD2 matching 7 bases. Germline CDR1 LNHDA, CDR2 SQIVND (reference sequence). After removal of 7 bases from V and 6 bases from J, the junction contained 12 bases not matched to a gene. This CDR3 has 15 residues. The CDR3 here is CASTSGGRVPNEQFF. The CDR3 region has the DNA TGTGCCAGTACCTCCGGGGGGAGGGTCCCCAATGAGCAGTTCTTC.

The rearrangement links TRBV11-2 to TRBJ2-1; the match to TRBD1 covers 10 bases. V lost 5 bases to trimming and J lost 9 bases; unmatched junction nucleotides: 10. Germline CDR1 reads SGHAT; CDR2 reads FQNNGV. This CDR3 has 15 amino acids. This CDR3 is CASSPGQGLRFEQFF. DNA for the CDR3: TGTGCCAGCAGCCCGGGACAGGGGTTAAGGTTTGAGCAGTTCTTC.

This clonotype has a single count. This chain connects TRBV7-2 to TRBJ2-5, with D perhaps given as TRBD1 or TRBD2 (7 bases each). The DNA end is more similar to TRBJ2-1, so the J call may be wrong. Germline lookup yields CDR1 SGHTA and CDR2 FQGNSA. This CDR3 is 15 amino acids long. CDR3 residues: CASSSRQGGFNEQFF. Here the CDR3 DNA reads TGTGCCAGCAGCTCCCGACAGGGAGGGTTCAATGAGCAGTTCTTC.

This clonotype has only a few counts. The chain uses TRBV13 and TRBJ2-7; D is perhaps TRBD1 or TRBD2 (6 bases each). The CDR3 totals 14 residues. Germline V gene data show CDR1 as PRHDT and CDR2 as FYEKMQ (reference sequence). V gave up 5 bases and J gave up 2 bases, with 13 bases separating them. The CDR3 protein is CASSTIGGTYEQYF. The DNA for the CDR3 is TGTGCCAGCAGCACAATAGGGGGGACCTACGAGCAGTACTTC.

A few counts support this clonotype. The chain recombines TRBV20-1 with TRBJ2-5, with 13 positions matching TRBD2. The CDR3 runs to 16 residues. CDR1 is DFQATT, CDR2 SNEGSKA, per germline (reference sequence). Trimming took 6 bases from V and 2 from J; bases not matched to a gene: 9. The CDR3 nucleotides are TGCAGTGCGCCTTCGGGACTAGCGGGACCACAAGAGACCCAGTACTTC. Residues: CSAPSGLAGPQETQYF.

The chain links TRBV7-2 to TRBJ2-1; possibly TRBD1 or TRBD2 for D (6 bases each). Trimming shortened V by 1 base and J by 3 bases, and 10 bases separated the two germline ends. Germline V gene data show CDR1 as SGHTA and CDR2 as FQGNSA. This CDR3 region has 15 residues. The CDR3 nucleotides read TGTGCCAGCAGCTTAGAAGAGGGGGGCTACAATGAGCAGTTCTTC. Translated, it gives CASSLEEGGYNEQFF.

This clonotype was seen a few times. The chain couples TRBV29-1 to TRBJ2-5, with D unclear. This CDR3 comprises 11 residues. The germline V gene encodes CDR1 SQVTM and CDR2 ANQGSEA. Trimming pared 1 base from V and 2 bases from J, leaving 2 bases between. The CDR3, as DNA: TGCAGCGTTGAAGGTCAAGAGACCCAGTACTTC. It is translated as CSVEGQETQYF.

There are a few counts of this clonotype. The chain carries TRBV11-2 and TRBJ2-3, with 14 nucleotides matching TRBD2. The germline CDR1 and CDR2 sequences are SGHAT and FQNNGV. V lost 7 bases and J lost 2; bases outside the gene matches: 14. The CDR3 covers 19 residues. CDR3 DNA: TGTGCCAGCACCGATGCGGGGACTAGCGGGAGAATACTCACAGATACGCAGTATTTT. This encodes CASTDAGTSGRILTDTQYF.

The J gene is TRBJ1-4, the V gene TRBV27; the D gene is possibly TRBD1 (5 bases). In germline, CDR1 is MNHEY, CDR2 SMNVEV (reference sequence). CDR3 length: 13 residues. The germline V and J ends were trimmed by 6 bases and 3 bases, with 8 bases remaining between them. CDR3 loop: CASRDRPNEKLFF. The CDR3 nucleotides are TGTGCCAGCAGAGACAGACCTAATGAAAAACTGTTTTTT.

There are many counts of this clonotype. This sequence joins TRBV7-9 and TRBJ1-1, with 8 bases matching TRBD1. This CDR3 region has 15 residues. V shed 6 bases, J shed 3 bases, and the junction held 9 bases outside the gene matches. Germline assignment: CDR1 SEHNR and CDR2 FQNEAQ (reference sequence). CDR3 protein: CASRPLGQEYTEAFF. CDR3 coding DNA: TGTGCCAGCAGACCCCTGGGACAGGAATACACTGAAGCTTTCTTT.

This rearrangement joins TRBV10-3 to TRBJ2-3; possible D gene TRBD2, 6 bases. CDR1 is ENHRY, CDR2 SYGVKD, per germline. V was pared by 0 bases and J by 3 bases, with 10 bases between. The CDR3 consists of 15 residues. The CDR3 protein is CAISESGTVTDTQYF. As DNA, the CDR3 is TGTGCCATCAGTGAGTCGGGGACTGTTACAGATACGCAGTATTTT.

The table lists this clonotype with a few counts. The rearrangement joins TRBV6-6 to TRBJ2-7; TRBD2 aligns across 8 bases. This CDR3 spans 16 amino acids. With 7 bases clipped from V and 2 bases from J, the junction kept 13 bases outside the gene matches. From germline, CDR1 is MNHNY and CDR2 SVGAGI (reference sequence). The CDR3 nucleotides are TGTGCCAGCACTCACGGCCTAGCGGGTGCAACCTACGAGCAGTACTTC. Translating it yields CASTHGLAGATYEQYF.

The chain is built from TRBV7-6 and TRBJ2-5; 10 bases are shared with TRBD2. This CDR3 spans 17 amino acids. Germline CDR1 reads SGHVS; CDR2 reads FNYEAQ. The V and J ends lost 5 bases and 4 bases, in that order; junction bases with no gene match: 13. CDR3 sequence (DNA): TGTGCCAGCAGCGCTATCCCTAGAATAGCGGGAGGAGAGACCCAGTACTTC. It codes for CASSAIPRIAGGETQYF.

This clonotype was detected only once. V and J are TRBV4-1 and TRBJ2-2; D tentatively reads TRBD1 or TRBD2 (6 bases each). The CDR3 has 15 amino acids. The germline V and J ends were trimmed by 0 bases and 7 bases, with 12 bases remaining between them. The V gene's germline CDR1 is MGHRA and CDR2 YSYEKL. This chain's CDR3 is CASSQERGASGELFF. The CDR3 DNA is TGCGCCAGCAGCCAAGAAAGGGGGGCGAGCGGGGAGCTGTTTTTT.

The rearrangement links TRBV6-2 or TRBV6-3 to TRBJ1-4; the D gene is possibly TRBD1 (6 bases). CDR3 length equals 12 residues. The germline CDR1 and CDR2 sequences are MNHEY and SVGEGT. V lost 8 bases and J lost 11, with 15 bases in between. The CDR3 sequence is CASGTSGDKLFF. The DNA for the CDR3 is TGTGCCAGCGGGACATCGGGTGATAAACTGTTTTTT.

This chain connects TRBV28 to TRBJ2-7, with 10 bases fitting TRBD1. J gave up 3 bases and V 7 bases, and 12 bases lay outside the gene matches. Germline values: CDR1 MDHEN, CDR2 SYDVKM. This CDR3 comprises 16 residues. The CDR3 reads CASKGSETGGFYEQYF. DNA of the CDR3: TGTGCCAGCAAGGGTTCGGAGACAGGGGGCTTCTACGAGCAGTACTTC.

About this clonotype: The CDR3 carries no conserved terminal phenylalanine or tryptophan, so it likely arises from a read error. Here the CDR3 DNA reads TGCGCCAGCAGCCAAGAACGCAGTGTCGGGGGGACCCAGTACCTC. Protein product: CASSQERSVGGTQYL. This sequence joins TRBV4-1 and TRBJ2-5; D is possibly TRBD2 (6 bases). V dropped 0 bases and J dropped 7 bases, with 15 bases sitting between them. CDR3 length: 15 amino acids. CDR1 and CDR2 (germline): MGHRA, YSYEKL.